Following are 7 T cell receptor beta chains from one sample sequenced in a study of cytomegalovirus exposure and HLA in healthy donors. The PCR employed 60 Vbeta primers together with 13 Jbeta primers. The method was immunoSEQ multiplex PCR; TCRdb's version includes in-frame clones alone and lacks a portion of them. Of about 130,000 clones in the sample, about four fifths were seen once. The sample was PBMCs. The receptors stem from a woman between 35 and 50 years old in good health and CMV-seronegative.

Turning to this clone: Germline and junction disagree at one end, which may indicate a read error. The chain recombines TRBV7-7 with TRBJ2-5, with D unresolved. Germline V gene lookup returns CDR1 SSHAT and CDR2 FNYEAQ (reference sequence). The CDR3 runs to 14 residues. The CDR3 sequence is CASSLSGFQETQYF. CDR3 DNA sequence: TGTGCTAGCAGCTTATCCGGGTTCCAAGAGACCCAGTACTTC.

The rearrangement joins TRBV27 to TRBJ1-2; 7 nucleotides align to TRBD1. The J segment lost 8 bases and the V segment lost 7 bases, leaving 13 bases of the junction unmatched. This CDR3 region has 14 residues. Germline-derived CDR1 and CDR2 are MNHEY and SMNVEV (reference sequence). Here the CDR3 DNA reads TGTGCCAGCACCAGAAGACAGGGTCGGGACGGCTACACCTTC. As protein: CASTRRQGRDGYTF.

The chain links TRBV2 to TRBJ2-5; D remains unclear. CDR3 size: 11 residues. Trimming took 4 bases from V and 5 from J, leaving 5 bases between them. CDR1 is SNHLY, CDR2 FYNNEI, per germline. Here the CDR3 reads CASSGLETQYF. CDR3 DNA: TGTGCCAGCAGTGGACTCGAGACCCAGTACTTC.

This chain joins TRBV7-7 and TRBJ1-5; D unclear. Germline V gene sequence: CDR1 SSHAT, CDR2 FNYEAQ (reference sequence). The CDR3 extends over 15 amino acids. CDR3 nucleotide sequence: TGTCCTAGCAGCCCCCGGGGAGACGTGGATCAGCCCCAGCATTTT. This encodes CPSSPRGDVDQPQHF.

The genes are TRBV28 and TRBJ1-1; perhaps TRBD1 as D (6 bases). In germline, CDR1 is MDHEN, CDR2 SYDVKM. Trimming pared 2 bases from V and 5 bases from J, leaving 12 bases between. The CDR3 consists of 14 residues. The CDR3 loop is CASSLGGAYTEAFF. CDR3 in DNA: TGTGCCAGCAGTTTAGGGGGGGCCTATACTGAAGCTTTCTTT.

The chain recombines TRBV6-5 with TRBJ1-2; 7 nucleotides agree with TRBD1. After removal of 5 bases from V and 8 bases from J, the junction contained 11 bases not matched to a gene. The germline V gene encodes CDR1 MNHEY and CDR2 SVGAGI. The CDR3 consists of 14 residues. The CDR3 spells CASSPDRVESGYTF. CDR3 sequence (DNA): TGTGCCAGCAGTCCCGACAGGGTAGAGAGCGGCTACACCTTC.

The CDR3 is CATQTGGALEQYF. The CDR3 DNA is TGTGCCACCCAAACAGGGGGGGCCCTCGAGCAGTACTTC. This chain uses TRBV19 with TRBJ2-7; D may be TRBD1 (8 bases). Between the trimmed V and J ends, which lost 10 bases and 6 bases, there was a span of 19 bases. In germline, CDR1 is LNHDA, CDR2 SQIVND (reference sequence). The CDR3 is 13 residues long.